The T cell receptor (beta chain) under discussion was sequenced for a study of T cell responses to AZD1222 COVID-19 vaccine. This clone was seen just once. Its matching antigen is unknown. Some clones are missing from TCRdb's copy, which holds only in-frame ones; the method was immunoSEQ multiplex PCR. Among roughly 80,000 clones listed, approximately 88% were seen once. Findings of the study overall: Among those given AZD1222, only six were seropositive at baseline. Across spike, vaccine-associated CD4 TCRs were found, dominant at 160-218 and 743-854.

With 4 bases clipped from V and 3 bases from J, the junction kept 6 bases outside the gene matches. Germline V gene sequence: CDR1 KGHSH, CDR2 LQKENI. This CDR3 is 14 amino acids long. This material consisted of peripheral blood, taken on day 0 of MenACWY control vaccination. This sequence joins TRBV18 and TRBJ2-7, with TRBD1 matching over 7 bases. This clonotype was sampled from an adult in good health. This chain's CDR3 is CASSLRDSYYEQYF. CDR3 in DNA: TGTGCCAGCTCACTTCGGGACAGCTACTACGAGCAGTACTTC. Full variable domain (remainder filled in from reference TRBV18 and TRBJ2-7): NAGVMQNPRHLVRRRGQEARLRCSPMKGHSHVYWYRQLPEEGLKFMVYLQKENIIDESGMPKERFSAEFPKEGPSILRIQQVVRGDSAAYFCASSLRDSYYEQYFGPGTRLTVT.